The following is a T cell receptor (beta chain) sequence with its context. The protocol was immunoSEQ multiplex PCR, while the TCRdb copy is restricted to in-frame clones and leaves out a portion. This sample carries 150,000 to 200,000 clones, with approximately 2.2% going to the ten biggest clones. The record originates from a study of control samples from healthy donors and cancer patients. The germline V gene encodes CDR1 MNHEY and CDR2 SMNVEV (reference sequence). V gave up 3 bases and J gave up 5 bases, with 11 bases separating them. This CDR3 spans 13 amino acids. Sequencing was carried out using blood. The sequence came from a woman aged 25 to 39 in good health. The V and J genes are TRBV27 and TRBJ2-7, with D maybe TRBD2 (6 bases). The CDR3 loop reads CASSFGGADEQYF. The CDR3 nucleotides read TGTGCCAGCAGTTTTGGAGGGGCCGACGAGCAGTACTTC.